This T cell receptor beta chain was identified during a study of blood T cell repertoires in COVID-19. Overall study: From T cells, B-cell-depleted T cells, or PBMCs came the material, which was cDNA or gDNA.

This clone was recorded a few times. The method was immunoSEQ multiplex PCR; TCRdb's version includes in-frame clones alone and lacks a portion of them. The sample holds around 160,000 clones, around four fifths seen once. Germline values: CDR1 MDHEN, CDR2 SYDVKM. With V trimmed by 7 bases and J by 5 bases, 18 bases remained unmatched. CDR3 length: 17 residues. The TCR sequence derives from a human donor in a cohort sampled during active COVID-19. Sequences were obtained from peripheral blood. The V gene is TRBV28, the J gene TRBJ1-2; 8 nucleotides match TRBD1. CDR3: CASTRRGQGARSYGYTF. The CDR3 DNA follows: TGTGCCAGCACCCGGCGGGGGCAGGGGGCGCGTTCGTATGGCTACACCTTC.